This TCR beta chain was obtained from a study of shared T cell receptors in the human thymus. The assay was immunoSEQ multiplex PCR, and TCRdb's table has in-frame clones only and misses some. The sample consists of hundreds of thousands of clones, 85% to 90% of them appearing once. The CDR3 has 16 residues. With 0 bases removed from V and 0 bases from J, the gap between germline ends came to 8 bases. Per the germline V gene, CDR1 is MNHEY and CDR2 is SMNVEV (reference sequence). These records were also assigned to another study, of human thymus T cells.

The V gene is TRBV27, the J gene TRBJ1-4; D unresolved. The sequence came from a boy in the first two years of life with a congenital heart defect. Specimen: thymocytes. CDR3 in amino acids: CASSLSRQPTNEKLFF. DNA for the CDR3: TGTGCCAGCAGTTTATCGCGGCAACCAACTAATGAAAAACTGTTTTTT. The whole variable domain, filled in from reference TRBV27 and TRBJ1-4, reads EAQVTQNPRYLITVTGKKLTVTCSQNMNHEYMSWYRQDPGLGLRQIYYSMNVEVTDKGDVPEGYKVSRKEKRNFPLILESPSPNQTSLYFCASSLSRQPTNEKLFFGSGTQLSVL.